This record covers a single TCR beta chain. The data stem from a study of OX40 agonist ivuxolimab in advanced cancers. The CDR3 is made up of 12 amino acids. CDR1 SQVTM and CDR2 ANQGSEA come from the germline V gene. V was cut by 5 bases and J by 1 base, with 8 bases left in between. Method: immunoSEQ multiplex PCR; TCRdb's copy keeps in-frame clones and lacks some. The sample lists 60,000 to 75,000 clones; 70% to 90% were seen once. The sequencing here drew on CD4+ or CD8+ T cells sorted from blood, taken in a trial of the OX40 agonist ivuxolimab. J is TRBJ2-5 and V is TRBV29-1; a weak D match, TRBD1 (6 bases). The clonotype was recovered from an adult with an advanced solid tumor such as melanoma, head and neck, liver or kidney cancer. The CDR3 DNA reads as TGCAGCGTTTCCAGGGGCCAAGAGACCCAGTACTTC. Protein: CSVSRGQETQYF. The entire variable domain, with the rest obtained from reference TRBV29-1 and TRBJ2-5, is as follows: SAVISQKPSRDICQRGTSLTIQCQVDSQVTMMFWYRQQPGQSLTLIATANQGSEATYESGFVIDKFPISRPNLTFSTLTVSNMSPEDSSIYLCSVSRGQETQYFGPGTRLLVL.